This TCR beta chain was sequenced in a study of blood T cells in healthy people across ages. Overall study findings and caveats: Samples with more naive T cells showed higher observed beta diversity. Higher diversity and more naive CD4+ cells were features of long-lived donors, compared to aged donors.

The CDR3 is made up of 11 amino acids. Germline V gene sequence: CDR1 SEHNR, CDR2 FQNEAQ (reference sequence). After removal of 6 bases from V and 14 bases from J, the junction contained 7 bases not matched to a gene. With a J-beta primer mix and a sample-barcoded 5' primer, a second PCR ran about 7 to 12 cycles. A single record per CDR3 protein comes from TCRdb applying MiXCR to the 5' RACE reads. The sample consists of 1,300,000 or so distinct CDR3 sequences, roughly 64% of them appearing once. Points on this clonotype: Its target is not known.

This chain connects TRBV7-9 to TRBJ2-1; the match to TRBD1 covers 7 bases. The receptor's source is a man younger than 35 in good health. Input material: blood. In DNA form, the CDR3 reads TGTGCCAGCAGGAGAACAGGGGTAGAGTTCTTC. This sequence encodes CASRRTGVEFF.